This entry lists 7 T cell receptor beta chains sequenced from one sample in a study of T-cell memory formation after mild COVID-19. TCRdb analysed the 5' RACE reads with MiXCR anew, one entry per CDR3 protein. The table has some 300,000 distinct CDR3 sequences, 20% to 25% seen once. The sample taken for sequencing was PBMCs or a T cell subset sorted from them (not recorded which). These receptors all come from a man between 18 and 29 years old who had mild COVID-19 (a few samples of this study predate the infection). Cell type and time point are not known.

CDR3 loop: CASSLSVGGNHGYTF. Written as DNA, the CDR3 is TGTGCCAGCAGCTTAAGTGTGGGAGGGAATCATGGCTACACCTTC. This chain connects TRBV11-2 to TRBJ1-2; D ambiguous. The length of the CDR3 is 15 residues. CDR1 is SGHAT, CDR2 FQNNGV, per germline. Trimming took off 2 bases at V and 6 bases at J, with 16 bases between the two ends.

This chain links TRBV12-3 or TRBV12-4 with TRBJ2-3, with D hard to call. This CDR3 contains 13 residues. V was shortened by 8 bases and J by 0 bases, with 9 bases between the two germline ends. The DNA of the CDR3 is TGTGCCAGCGGAACTTCTAGCACAGATACGCAGTATTTT. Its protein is CASGTSSTDTQYF.

DNA of the CDR3: TGTGCCACCAGTGAAGGCGGGGAGCTGTTTTTT. It yields the protein CATSEGGELFF. V usage is TRBV24-1 and J usage is TRBJ2-2, with D uncertain. Germline CDR1 and CDR2: KGHDR and SFDVKD. V dropped 4 bases and J dropped 7 bases, with 3 bases sitting between them. The CDR3 has 11 amino acids.

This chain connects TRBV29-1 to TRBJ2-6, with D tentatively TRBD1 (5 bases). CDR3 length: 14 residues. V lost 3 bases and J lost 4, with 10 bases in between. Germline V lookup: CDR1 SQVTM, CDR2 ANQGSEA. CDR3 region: CSVDDGAGANVLTF. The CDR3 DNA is TGCAGCGTTGACGATGGGGCAGGGGCCAACGTCCTGACTTTC.

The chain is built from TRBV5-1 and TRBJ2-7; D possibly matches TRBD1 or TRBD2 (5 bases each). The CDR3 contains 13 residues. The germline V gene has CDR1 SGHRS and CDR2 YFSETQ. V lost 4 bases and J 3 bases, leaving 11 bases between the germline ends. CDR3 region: CASSRDEIYEQYF. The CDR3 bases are TGCGCCAGCAGCCGGGACGAAATCTACGAGCAGTACTTC.

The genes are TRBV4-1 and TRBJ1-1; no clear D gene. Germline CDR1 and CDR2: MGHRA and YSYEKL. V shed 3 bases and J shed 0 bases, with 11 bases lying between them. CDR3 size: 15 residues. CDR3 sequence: CASSHSERLNTEAFF. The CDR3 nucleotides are TGCGCCAGCAGCCACAGTGAGCGGCTGAACACTGAAGCTTTCTTT.

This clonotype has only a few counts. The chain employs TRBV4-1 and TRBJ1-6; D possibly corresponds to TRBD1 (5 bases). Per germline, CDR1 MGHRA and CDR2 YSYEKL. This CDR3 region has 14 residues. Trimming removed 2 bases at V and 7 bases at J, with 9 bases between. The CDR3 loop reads CASSQRQGNSPLHF. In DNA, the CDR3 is TGCGCCAGCAGCCAAAGGCAGGGAAATTCACCCCTCCACTTT.